This TCR delta chain was recovered during a study of gamma-delta T cells after stem cell transplantation. The V gene end was trimmed by 0 bases and the J gene end by 5 bases; junction bases not matched to a gene: 11. The germline V gene has CDR1 GEAIGNYY and CDR2 EKD. The CDR3 sequence is 20 residues long. TCRdb applied CATT to the RT-PCR reads for clone calling. The data show roughly 15,000 delta-chain clones, roughly a third seen once. This clone was seen once. A read error may be the cause here, since a much bigger clone is one base away. This TCR was sampled from a human donor. It is not recorded whose cells these are; they may come from a transplant donor. The chain employs TRDV2 and TRDJ3; 11 bases are shared with TRDD3. The source material was gamma-delta T cells. For the CDR3, the DNA is TGTGCCTGTGACACCGTTGGGGGATACGCGCGTTTTAGGGACACCCGACAGATGTTTTTC. It codes for CACDTVGGYARFRDTRQMFF.